This T cell receptor (beta chain) was retrieved from a study of Tregs in tolerant kidney transplant recipients (dated by TCRdb to about 2019). Study-level background: TCRbeta sequencing was used in the study to identify donor-specific regulatory T cells before combined kidney and bone marrow transplantation, and the identified cells were then tracked after transplant. TCRbeta repertoire sequencing was used in 3 healthy controls to compare several methods for expanding Tregs specific for an allogeneic donor.

As concerns this clone: Its antigen specificity is not known. No much larger clone is present one base from it, and per-base qualities are unavailable.

Genomic DNA was extracted from sorted cells with the QIAGEN DNeasy Blood and Tissue Kit for TCRbeta CDR3 sequencing. Through immunoSEQ, high-throughput TCRbeta CDR3 sequencing was done commercially, including PCR amplification with internal controls and bias correction. As for the authors' bioinformatics: A unique productive TCRbeta sequence was defined by the CDR3 nucleotide sequence when primers matched, and otherwise by the CDR3 amino acid sequence together with the Vbeta and Jbeta genes. To correct for sorting error, sequences found in more than one sorted population at a frequency ratio of 2:1 or less were discarded, and the remaining shared sequences were assigned to the population with the higher frequency. A sequence was defined as donor-reactive if the sequence was expanded at least 5-fold in CFSE-low cells compared with unstimulated cells and had a frequency of at least 0.01% in CFSE-low cells. Repertoire divergence was quantified by Jensen-Shannon divergence calculated from the top 100 TCRbeta sequences ranked by frequency. When a sample had multiple sequencing runs, each run was corrected for sorting error separately and the runs were then pooled. TCRdb's version of the immuneACCESS table is confined to in-frame rearrangements and falls short of the full clone set. An unresolved V gene accounts for under half of the shortfall where checked; the remainder is of unknown origin. Clonal size and the V and J genes are those of that table, whereas D and trimming came from the DNA. The sample has approximately 90,000 clones on record, around nine tenths of them singletons. The top ten clones comprise 4.7% of the sample.

Thawed PBMCs were FACS-sorted into unstimulated Tregs (CD4+CD25+CD127-), CD4+ non-Tregs (CD4+CD25-), CD4 cells and CD8 cells. Blood from healthy controls was obtained either from healthy volunteers or as purchased buffy coats. Healthy control blood was separated into PBMCs by Ficoll density gradient and cryopreserved, and patient PBMCs were collected both before and after transplant. The paper as a whole reports these results and caveats: Biological reproducibility was not directly addressed, though technical replication error appeared minimal. Because the study included only a small number of patients, the results must be confirmed in larger populations and under other immunosuppression protocols. Expanding Tregs with activated donor B cells appeared to identify the most biologically relevant and donor-specific TCRbeta repertoire.

Sequencing was done on a sample of CD8+ T cells from blood. The receptor was isolated from a human donor in good health.

The bases read TGTGCCAGCAGTGATCCCGAAGGGACTAGCGGGGGCCTCTACAATGAGCAGTTCTTC. It specifies CASSDPEGTSGGLYNEQFF. The chain links TRBV2 with TRBJ2-1, with 14 central nucleotides matching TRBD2. Measured from the cysteine to the phenylalanine, the CDR3 is 19 residues long. The sequence is cut down to CDR3 DNA, 57 bases in frame from base 1. The CDR1 and CDR2 encoded by the germline V gene are SNHLY and FYNNEI. V is cut back by 3 bases and J by 3 bases, with 10 bases in the junction unmatched.